This T cell receptor beta chain derives from a study of T cell changes during pregnancy in multiple sclerosis (dated by TCRdb to the late 2010s). For the wider study: In women with multiple sclerosis, the researchers looked at how the T cell repertoire shifted as pregnancy progressed.

The library was obtained by the immunoSEQ multiplex PCR assay. The table was pulled from immuneACCESS by TCRdb, which kept in-frame rearrangements only. Such tables lose some clones; where checked, under half of the loss comes from unresolved V genes, and the rest has no known cause. A total of under 50,000 clones appear in this sample, 80% to 90% of them only once. The top ten clonotypes cover around 0.57% of the sample. The CDR3, from cysteine to phenylalanine, totals 17 residues. Only CDR3 DNA remains: 51 bases, in frame from the first base. The germline V gene sets CDR1 to SGHVS and CDR2 to FNYEAQ. Here V drops 5 bases and J drops 5 bases, and the junction holds 17 bases not matched to any gene. Note on this clone: Its binding antigen is unknown. Qualities for individual bases were not recorded, and no much larger clone is one base off.

The sequencing here drew on CD4+ T cells from peripheral blood mononuclear cells, taken before pregnancy. This clonotype originated in a female donor with multiple sclerosis, enrolled in a pregnancy study. The V gene is TRBV7-6 and the J gene is TRBJ2-7, and TRBD2 aligns with 8 junction nucleotides. CDR3 loop: CASSPSGGRGGTNEQYF. The nucleotide sequence reads as follows: TGTGCCAGCAGCCCCTCGGGAGGACGGGGGGGCACTAACGAGCAGTACTTC.